This TCR beta chain was recorded in a study of cytomegalovirus exposure and HLA in healthy donors. The overall study: From donors who were HLA-typed, an early data release held 70 million to 90 million unique TCRs.

The PCR was carried out with 60 Vbeta primers and 13 Jbeta primers. Some clones are missing from TCRdb's copy, which holds only in-frame ones; the method was immunoSEQ multiplex PCR. The sample holds some 65,000 clones, roughly 80% seen once. The count of this clone is one. Sequencing was carried out using PBMCs. The receptor was derived from a girl aged 10-17 years in good health and CMV-seropositive.

The CDR3 sequence: CASSLEAGGNTIYF. CDR3 DNA sequence: TGTGCCAGCAGCTTGGAAGCAGGTGGAAACACCATATATTTT. This chain joins TRBV5-4 and TRBJ1-3; D is unresolved. Per the germline V gene, CDR1 is SGHNT and CDR2 is YYREEE (reference sequence). The CDR3 consists of 14 residues. Trimming stripped 0 bases from V and 3 bases from J, with 7 bases between. The whole variable domain, filled in from reference TRBV5-4 and TRBJ1-3, reads ETGVTQSPTHLIKTRGQQVTLRCSSQSGHNTVSWYQQALGQGPQFIFQYYREEENGRGNFPPRFSGLQFPNYSSELNVNALELDDSALYLCASSLEAGGNTIYFGEGSWLTVV.